This section outlines one T cell receptor beta chain sequence together with its context. Antigen specificity is unknown. Only patients with CD8+CD57+ cell expansion on flow cytometry were chosen for sequencing. At blood sampling, none of the patients had yet received therapy. Genomic DNA provided the template from which TCR beta VDJ and CDR3 profiles were obtained. TCRdb fed the reads into MiXCR, producing one record per CDR3 protein. The data show 180,000 or so distinct CDR3 sequences, more than 60% seen once. This sample is drawn from a study of CD8+CD57+ T cells in acquired aplastic anemia. Study in general: Sorted CD4+ plus CD8+ cells gave DNA averaging roughly 3 ug. Overall study results and limits: Controls did not differ significantly from patients in CD8+ Simpson's diversity. Patients had twenty-nine CD8+ CDR3 sequences in common with controls (the shared set).

The germline V and J ends were trimmed by 1 base and 0 bases, with 7 bases remaining between them. The CDR3 has 15 residues. Germline V gene data show CDR1 as LNHDA and CDR2 as SQIVND (reference sequence). The J gene is TRBJ1-5, the V gene TRBV19; D unresolved. The TCR was taken from a human donor with aplastic anemia. The sequenced material came from sorted CD4+, CD8+, or CD8+CD57+ T cells (not recorded which) from PBMCs. The DNA for the CDR3 is TGTGCCAGTAGTATAGTACATTCTAGCAATCAGCCCCAGCATTTT. Translated, it gives CASSIVHSSNQPQHF.